This T cell receptor beta chain was documented in a study of T cell responses to AZD1222 COVID-19 vaccine. Study details: Whether given at about 4 or about 12 weeks, second doses were pooled. Study-level findings and limits: Unmutated regions of variants are reportedly targeted by nearly half of spike-specific TCRs.

CDR3 size: 16 residues. In germline, CDR1 is MGHRA, CDR2 YSYEKL. With V trimmed by 1 base and J by 5 bases, 9 bases remained unmatched. For this clone: Its target is unknown.

Libraries were prepared by immunoSEQ multiplex PCR; TCRdb keeps only in-frame clonotypes and omits some of them. The table lists 100,000 to 150,000 clones, over 70% of them singletons. The receptor was isolated from an adult in good health. The specimen was peripheral blood, collected on day 0 of AZD1222 vaccination. V gene TRBV4-1 combines with J gene TRBJ2-5; 8 nucleotides agree with TRBD2. The CDR3 sequence is CASSQARGAHRETQYF. CDR3 DNA sequence: TGCGCCAGCAGCCAAGCGCGGGGGGCCCATAGGGAGACCCAGTACTTC.